These 29 T cell receptor beta chains originate from one sample sequenced in a study of blood T cell repertoires in COVID-19. This table comes from immunoSEQ multiplex PCR, and its TCRdb copy is limited to in-frame clones, with some not included. The table includes approximately 90,000 clones, roughly 85% detected once. The sample comprised peripheral blood. The receptors derive from a man of 80 years or more with acute or convalescent COVID-19.

The CDR3 spells CASSLSSLGGYYEQYF. The CDR3 nucleotides read TGTGCCAGCAGCTTATCCAGTCTAGGAGGCTACTACGAGCAGTACTTC. This chain links TRBV7-3 with TRBJ2-7, with D perhaps TRBD2 (5 bases). From germline, CDR1 is SGHTA and CDR2 FQGTGA. With 2 bases removed from V and 3 bases from J, the gap between germline ends came to 17 bases. The CDR3 has 16 residues.

This clone showed up just once. The rearrangement joins TRBV7-3 to TRBJ2-2, with 9 nucleotides matching TRBD2. The CDR3 length is 15 residues. The V gene end was trimmed by 2 bases and the J gene end by 3 bases; junction bases not matched to a gene: 1. Germline V gives CDR1 SGHTA, CDR2 FQGTGA. Written as DNA, the CDR3 is TGTGCCAGCAGCTTACTAGCGGGGCACACCGGGGAGCTGTTTTTT. Translation: CASSLLAGHTGELFF.

This clone was recorded a few times. Other DNA sequences within the sample encode an identical CDR3. This chain uses TRBV7-2 with TRBJ2-7, with a weak D call TRBD1 (5 bases). The CDR3 extends over 13 amino acids. Germline lookup yields CDR1 SGHTA and CDR2 FQGNSA. V was trimmed by 5 bases and J by 2 bases, leaving 10 bases between them. CDR3 amino acids: CASSPTGPYEQYF. CDR3 DNA: TGTGCCAGCAGCCCCACAGGCCCCTACGAGCAGTACTTC.

The V gene is TRBV30, the J gene TRBJ1-2; D unresolved. This CDR3 comprises 13 residues. Germline loops: CDR1 GTSNPN, CDR2 SVGIG (reference sequence). The germline V and J ends were trimmed by 0 bases and 1 base, with 6 bases remaining between them. The CDR3 nucleotides read TGTGCCTGGAGTGTCAACAGTAACTATGGCTACACCTTC. Amino acids: CAWSVNSNYGYTF.

The V and J genes are TRBV7-9 and TRBJ2-3; D not resolved. CDR1 and CDR2 (germline): SEHNR, FQNEAQ (reference sequence). This CDR3 has 15 residues. Trimming took off 0 bases at V and 2 bases at J, with 9 bases between the two ends. Written as DNA, the CDR3 is TGTGCCAGCAGCTTAGCGGCAGGCTACACAGATACGCAGTATTTT. Protein sequence: CASSLAAGYTDTQYF.

V usage is TRBV6-5 and J usage is TRBJ2-1; a possible D gene is TRBD1 (6 bases). The CDR3 is 12 residues long. V was cut by 8 bases and J by 8 bases, with 13 bases left in between. Germline values: CDR1 MNHEY, CDR2 SVGAGI. CDR3 sequence reads: CASGRRGDEQFF. The CDR3 DNA sequence: TGTGCCAGCGGACGCAGGGGCGATGAGCAGTTCTTC.

This chain joins TRBV7-9 and TRBJ1-5; D unclear. Trimming shortened V by 1 base and J by 5 bases, and 3 bases separated the two germline ends. The CDR3 is 12 amino acids. Germline V gene sequence: CDR1 SEHNR, CDR2 FQNEAQ (reference sequence). The chain's CDR3 is CASSLVDQPQHF. The CDR3 nucleotides are TGTGCCAGCAGCTTAGTCGATCAGCCCCAGCATTTT. Based on the CDR3 plus reference TRBV7-9 and TRBJ1-5, the full variable domain is DTGVSQNPRHKITKRGQNVTFRCDPISEHNRLYWYRQTLGQGPEFLTYFQNEAQLEKSRLLSDRFSAERPKGSFSTLEIQRTEQGDSAMYLCASSLVDQPQHFGDGTRLSIL.

The rearrangement links TRBV29-1 to TRBJ1-3, with D possibly being TRBD1 (5 bases). Germline CDR1 reads SQVTM; CDR2 reads ANQGSEA. V dropped 7 bases and J dropped 1 base, with 11 bases sitting between them. This CDR3 has 13 amino acids. This CDR3 is CSARRGSGNTIYF. CDR3 coding DNA: TGCAGCGCGAGGAGGGGATCTGGAAACACCATATATTTT.

V usage is TRBV5-4 and J usage is TRBJ2-7; 8 nucleotides align to TRBD2. Per germline, CDR1 SGHNT and CDR2 YYREEE (reference sequence). The junction had 7 bases not matched to a gene; V was cut back by 5 bases and J by 3 bases. The length of the CDR3 is 14 residues. The CDR3 region is CASRLPGLGYEQYF. The CDR3 region has the DNA TGTGCCAGCAGGCTCCCGGGACTAGGCTACGAGCAGTACTTC.

The V and J genes are TRBV15 and TRBJ2-3, with D possibly matching TRBD1 (5 bases). This CDR3 has 14 amino acids. Trimming cost V 0 bases and J 6 bases, with 10 bases left between them. Looked up from germline, CDR1 is LNHNV and CDR2 is YYDKDF (reference sequence). Written as DNA, the CDR3 is TGTGCCACCAGCAGAGATCAGGGTATGGATACGCAGTATTTT. It codes for CATSRDQGMDTQYF. The complete variable domain, with remaining parts taken from reference TRBV15 and TRBJ2-3, reads DAMVIQNPRYQVTQFGKPVTLSCSQTLNHNVMYWYQQKSSQAPKLLFHYYDKDFNNEADTPDNFQSRRPNTSFCFLDIRSPGLGDTAMYLCATSRDQGMDTQYFGPGTRLTVL.

The V gene is TRBV11-3, the J gene TRBJ2-7; 9 bases agree with TRBD1. V gave up 1 base and J gave up 6 bases; unmatched junction bases: 4. The germline gives CDR1 SGHNT, CDR2 YENEEA. The CDR3 is 14 residues long. CDR3 bases: TGTGCCAGCAGCTTAGGACAGGGGGGTTCCGAGCAGTACTTC. Its protein is CASSLGQGGSEQYF.

CDR3 coding DNA: TGTGCCAGTAATTACCGGGGGATCCAAGAGACCCAGTACTTC. Protein sequence: CASNYRGIQETQYF. The rearrangement uses TRBV19 and TRBJ2-5; TRBD2 might be the D (6 bases). V was shortened by 7 bases and J by 1 base, with 13 bases between the two germline ends. CDR1 is LNHDA and CDR2 is SQIVND in the germline V gene (reference sequence). CDR3 length: 14 amino acids.

This chain links TRBV15 with TRBJ1-4; tentatively, D is TRBD1 (5 bases). This CDR3 has 14 amino acids. Trimming took 1 base from V and 7 from J, leaving 10 bases between them. Per the germline V gene, CDR1 is LNHNV and CDR2 is YYDKDF (reference sequence). DNA of the CDR3: TGTGCCACCAGCAGAGGGGGACTAGTTGAAAAACTGTTTTTT. It translates to CATSRGGLVEKLFF.

The chain carries TRBV28 and TRBJ2-1; the match to TRBD2 covers 7 bases. Per the germline V gene, CDR1 is MDHEN and CDR2 is SYDVKM. Trimming took 4 bases from V and 8 from J; bases not matched to a gene: 11. This CDR3 has 15 residues. The CDR3 here is CASSSPGRGVYEQFF. CDR3 in DNA: TGTGCCAGCAGTTCACCCGGTCGGGGGGTCTATGAGCAGTTCTTC.

This chain uses TRBV28 with TRBJ2-1; D uncertain. CDR3 length: 14 residues. Trimming cost V 2 bases and J 0 bases, with 5 bases left between them. Germline CDR1 and CDR2: MDHEN and SYDVKM. CDR3 in amino acids: CASSLRGSYNEQFF. CDR3 in DNA: TGTGCCAGCAGTTTAAGAGGCTCCTACAATGAGCAGTTCTTC.

This chain joins TRBV3-1 (or the pseudogene TRBV3-2) and TRBJ2-1; TRBD2 matches 7 bases. J was trimmed by 0 bases and V by 4 bases; bases with no gene match: 6. In germline, CDR1 is LGHDT, CDR2 YNNKEL (reference sequence). CDR3 length: 16 amino acids. The CDR3: CASSPGAGLSYNEQFF. CDR3 coding DNA: TGTGCCAGCAGCCCGGGAGCGGGACTCTCCTACAATGAGCAGTTCTTC.

The V gene is TRBV28, the J gene TRBJ1-2; TRBD1 aligns across 9 bases. Per germline, CDR1 MDHEN and CDR2 SYDVKM. The junction had 10 bases not matched to a gene; V was cut back by 9 bases and J by 8 bases. The CDR3 spans 13 residues. The CDR3 here is CARGTGFTRGYTF. In nucleotides, the CDR3 is TGTGCCAGGGGGACAGGGTTTACGCGCGGCTACACCTTC.

The V and J genes are TRBV5-6 and TRBJ2-1; 8 nucleotides agree with TRBD2. The CDR3 has 18 residues. With V trimmed by 0 bases and J by 0 bases, 8 bases remained unmatched. Looked up from germline, CDR1 is SGHDT and CDR2 is YYEEEE. The CDR3 DNA sequence: TGTGCCAGCAGCTTGGCCGGACTAGCCGTTAGCTCCTACAATGAGCAGTTCTTC. It codes for CASSLAGLAVSSYNEQFF.

J is TRBJ1-5 and V is TRBV7-2, with 7 bases that match TRBD1. The CDR3 consists of 15 residues. From germline, CDR1 is SGHTA and CDR2 FQGNSA. The J segment lost 7 bases and the V segment lost 3 bases, leaving 9 bases of the junction unmatched. This CDR3 is CASSLVDRAGQPQHF. The CDR3 nucleotides read TGTGCCAGCAGCTTGGTTGACAGGGCGGGACAGCCCCAGCATTTT.

The chain employs TRBV19 and TRBJ1-5; 11 nucleotides align to TRBD1. The germline V gene has CDR1 LNHDA and CDR2 SQIVND (reference sequence). CDR3 length equals 18 residues. J gave up 0 bases and V 2 bases, and 6 bases lay outside the gene matches. The CDR3 is CASSIRDRGSGSNQPQHF. CDR3 in DNA: TGTGCCAGTAGTATAAGGGACAGGGGGTCCGGTAGCAATCAGCCCCAGCATTTT.

This clone was seen only once. This chain connects TRBV19 to TRBJ2-5; 12 nucleotides agree with TRBD2. V was pared by 3 bases and J by 3 bases, with 2 bases of the junction left unmatched. The CDR3 consists of 15 residues. Germline V gene lookup returns CDR1 LNHDA and CDR2 SQIVND (reference sequence). The CDR3 reads CASSIRTSGKETQYF. The CDR3 nucleotides read TGTGCCAGTAGTATTAGGACTAGCGGGAAAGAGACCCAGTACTTC.

This chain connects TRBV7-2 to TRBJ2-4; 9 bases line up with TRBD2. The CDR3 consists of 16 residues. With 1 base clipped from V and 6 bases from J, the junction kept 7 bases outside the gene matches. In germline, CDR1 is SGHTA, CDR2 FQGNSA. CDR3 coding DNA: TGTGCCAGCAGCTTAGAGTTAGCGGGAGTGAGAAACATTCAGTACTTC. Protein product: CASSLELAGVRNIQYF.

The chain is built from TRBV24-1 and TRBJ1-2, with D possibly being TRBD1 (6 bases). The germline V gene has CDR1 KGHDR and CDR2 SFDVKD. The V end lost 4 bases, the J end lost 6 bases, and 17 bases lay between the germline ends. This CDR3 is built from 15 residues. The CDR3 DNA reads TGTGCCACCAGTGACAGTCTTTTTACAGGGAATGGCTACACCTTC. This translates into CATSDSLFTGNGYTF.

The genes are TRBV30 and TRBJ1-6, with a possible D match to TRBD1 (6 bases). Germline loops: CDR1 GTSNPN, CDR2 SVGIG (reference sequence). V was clipped by 6 bases and J by 9 bases, with 9 bases between them. The length of the CDR3 is 11 residues. This CDR3 is CACSRGSPLHF. The CDR3, as DNA: TGTGCCTGCTCCAGGGGTTCACCCCTCCACTTT.

On this clone: An end of the junction differs from the germline gene, which may be a read error. The chain couples TRBV10-3 to TRBJ2-1, with D perhaps matching TRBD1 (6 bases). There are 11 residues in the CDR3. Germline CDR1 and CDR2: ENHRY and SYGVKD. CDR3 DNA: TGTGCCATCAGTGATGGGGGCCGCAGGCTCTTC. Its translation is CAISDGGRRLF.

This chain connects TRBV5-6 to TRBJ1-2; D unclear. V shed 5 bases and J shed 8 bases, with 16 bases lying between them. This CDR3 is 13 amino acids long. CDR1 and CDR2 (germline): SGHDT, YYEEEE. CDR3 protein: CASSYREWRGYTF. In DNA, the CDR3 is TGTGCCAGCAGTTACCGGGAGTGGAGGGGCTACACCTTC.

This chain's CDR3 is CAWSKGFDTGELFF. The CDR3 DNA reads as TGTGCCTGGAGTAAGGGGTTTGACACCGGGGAGCTGTTTTTT. J is TRBJ2-2 and V is TRBV30; possible D gene TRBD1, 5 bases. Germline V gives CDR1 GTSNPN, CDR2 SVGIG (reference sequence). This CDR3 contains 14 residues. The germline V and J ends were trimmed by 2 bases and 3 bases, with 10 bases remaining between them.

V and J are TRBV4-2 and TRBJ2-1, with D possibly matching TRBD2 (6 bases). V shed 1 base and J shed 1 base, with 14 bases lying between them. The germline gives CDR1 LGHNA, CDR2 YNFKEQ. This CDR3 comprises 17 residues. The CDR3 DNA follows: TGTGCCAGCAGCCAAGTCGCCGCGGGATTTTCCTACAATGAGCAGTTCTTC. This gives the protein CASSQVAAGFSYNEQFF.

The chain has TRBV5-4 and TRBJ1-2, with 10 bases fitting TRBD1. CDR1 is SGHNT and CDR2 is YYREEE in the germline V gene (reference sequence). Trimming took 5 bases from V and 3 from J; bases not matched to a gene: 4. The CDR3 extends over 14 amino acids. CDR3 DNA sequence: TGTGCCAGCAGATGGGACAGGGGTCACTATGGCTACACCTTC. Residues: CASRWDRGHYGYTF.